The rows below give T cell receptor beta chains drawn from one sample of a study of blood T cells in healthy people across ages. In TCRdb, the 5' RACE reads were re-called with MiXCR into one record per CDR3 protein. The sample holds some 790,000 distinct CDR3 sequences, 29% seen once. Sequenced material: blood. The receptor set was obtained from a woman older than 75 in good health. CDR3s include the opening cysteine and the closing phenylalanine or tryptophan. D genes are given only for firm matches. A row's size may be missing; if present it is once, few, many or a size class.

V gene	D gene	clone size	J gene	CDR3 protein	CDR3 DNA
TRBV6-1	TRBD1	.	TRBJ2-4	CASSTGQGILAKNIQYF	TGTGCCAGCAGTACCGGACAGGGTATTTTAGCCAAAAACATTCAGTACTTC
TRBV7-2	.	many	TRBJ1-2	CASSLYQGGYTF	TGTGCCAGCAGCTTATATCAGGGGGGCTACACCTTC
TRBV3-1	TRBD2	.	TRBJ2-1	CASSLAGTSGGGNEQFF	TGTGCCAGCAGCCTCGCCGGGACTAGCGGGGGAGGGAATGAGCAGTTCTTC
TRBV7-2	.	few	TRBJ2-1	CASSSGTGIGEQFF	TGTGCCAGCAGCTCCGGGACTGGGATAGGGGAGCAGTTCTTC
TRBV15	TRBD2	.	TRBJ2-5	CATSRERGGGNEQYF	TGTGCCACCAGCAGAGAGCGGGGGGGCGGCAATGAGCAGTACTTC
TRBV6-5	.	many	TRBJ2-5	CASKLPGGTQYF	TGTGCCAGCAAGCTCCCTGGGGGGACCCAGTACTTC
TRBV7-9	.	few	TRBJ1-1	CASSLTLGGEAFF	TGTGCCAGCAGCTTGACCCTTGGGGGTGAAGCTTTCTTT
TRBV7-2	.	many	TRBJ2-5	CASSLGGYQETQYF	TGCGCCAGCAGCTTGGGGGGTTACCAAGAGACCCAGTACTTC
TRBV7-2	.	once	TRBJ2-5	CASSLGGWRYQETQYF	TGTGCCAGCAGCTTAGGGGGGTGGAGGTACCAAGAGACCCAGTACTTC
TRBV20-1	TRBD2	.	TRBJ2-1	CSASRTSWYNEQFF	TGCAGTGCTTCCCGGACTAGCTGGTACAATGAGCAGTTCTTC
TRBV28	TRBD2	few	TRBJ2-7	CATINGGSVYNEQYF	TGTGCCACCATAAACGGGGGGTCAGTCTACAATGAGCAGTACTTC
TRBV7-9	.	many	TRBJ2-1	CASSGWGGGNNEQFF	TGTGCCAGCAGCGGCTGGGGAGGTGGCAACAATGAGCAGTTCTTC
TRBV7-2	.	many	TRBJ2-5	CASSSPQETQYF	TGTGCCAGCAGCTCCCCCCAAGAGACCCAGTACTTC
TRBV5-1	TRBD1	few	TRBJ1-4	CASSLGDRANEKLFF	TGCGCCAGCAGCTTGGGAGACAGGGCCAATGAAAAACTGTTTTTT
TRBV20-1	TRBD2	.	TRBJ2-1	CSLKTSDSYNEQFF	TGCAGTCTGAAAACTAGCGACTCCTACAATGAGCAGTTCTTC
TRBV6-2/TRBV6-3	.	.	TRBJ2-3	CASSYGASTDTQYF	TGTGCCAGCAGTTACGGGGCAAGCACAGATACGCAGTATTTT
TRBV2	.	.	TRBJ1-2	CASSQGLRYGYTF	TGTGCCAGCAGCCAGGGGCTGCGCTATGGCTACACCTTC
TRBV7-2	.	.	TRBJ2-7	CVSSLGPARSDEQYF	TGTGTCAGCAGCTTAGGGCCCGCCAGGTCCGACGAGCAGTACTTC
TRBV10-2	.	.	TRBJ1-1	CASNQGRTNTEAFF	TGCGCCAGCAACCAGGGACGGACGAACACTGAAGCTTTCTTT
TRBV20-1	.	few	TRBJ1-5	CSATRGLSGQPQHF	TGCAGTGCGACCAGAGGGTTGTCAGGTCAGCCCCAGCATTTT
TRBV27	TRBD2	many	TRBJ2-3	CASSHRSGESTDTQYF	TGTGCCAGCAGTCACCGTAGCGGGGAATCCACAGATACGCAGTATTTT
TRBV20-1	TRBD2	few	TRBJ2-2	CSAHKVAGVRSPNTGELFF	TGCAGTGCTCACAAGGTAGCGGGGGTGCGATCCCCGAATACCGGGGAGCTGTTTTTT
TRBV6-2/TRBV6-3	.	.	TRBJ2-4	CASSYVPRESQYF	TGTGCCAGCAGTTATGTCCCTAGGGAATCTCAGTACTTC
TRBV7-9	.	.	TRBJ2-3	CASSLGLGTGTQYF	TGTGCCAGCAGCTTAGGACTAGGTACAGGTACGCAGTATTTT
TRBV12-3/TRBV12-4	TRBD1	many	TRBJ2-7	CASSPGTGSLYEQYF	TGTGCCAGCAGCCCAGGGACAGGGAGCCTCTACGAGCAGTACTTC
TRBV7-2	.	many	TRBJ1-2	CASSIATGTNYGYTF	TGTGCCAGCAGCATCGCGACAGGAACTAACTATGGCTACACCTTC
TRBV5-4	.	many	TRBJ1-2	CASSSEWTTANYGYTF	TGTGCCAGCAGCTCGGAGTGGACCACAGCTAACTATGGCTACACCTTC
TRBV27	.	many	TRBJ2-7	CASKRGGTETYEQYF	TGTGCCAGCAAGAGGGGGGGGACAGAGACCTACGAGCAGTACTTC
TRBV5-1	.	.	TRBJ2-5	CASSFNPPGETQYF	TGCGCCAGCAGCTTTAACCCTCCCGGGGAGACCCAGTACTTC
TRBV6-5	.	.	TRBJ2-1	CASSHRETKVNEQFF	TGTGCCAGCAGCCATAGGGAAACCAAGGTGAATGAGCAGTTCTTC
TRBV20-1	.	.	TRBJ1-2	CSADRHNNRGYTF	TGCAGTGCTGACAGACACAACAATAGGGGCTACACCTTC